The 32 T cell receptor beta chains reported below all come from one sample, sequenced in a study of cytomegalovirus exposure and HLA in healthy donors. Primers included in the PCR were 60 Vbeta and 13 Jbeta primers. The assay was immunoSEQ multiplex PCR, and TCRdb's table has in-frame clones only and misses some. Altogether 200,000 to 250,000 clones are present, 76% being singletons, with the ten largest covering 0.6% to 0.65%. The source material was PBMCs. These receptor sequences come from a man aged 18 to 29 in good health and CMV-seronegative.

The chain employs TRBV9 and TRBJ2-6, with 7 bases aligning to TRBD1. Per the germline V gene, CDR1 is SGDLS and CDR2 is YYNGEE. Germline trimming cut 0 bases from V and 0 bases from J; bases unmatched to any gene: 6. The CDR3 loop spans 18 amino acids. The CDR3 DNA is TGTGCCAGCAGCGTAGGGGTAGGGGGCCACTCTGGGGCCAACGTCCTGACTTTC. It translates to CASSVGVGGHSGANVLTF.

Here the CDR3 DNA reads TGTGCCAGCAGTCTGGTAGGACAGGACTATGGCTACACCTTC. It specifies CASSLVGQDYGYTF. The rearrangement joins TRBV28 to TRBJ1-2; 7 positions match TRBD1. The CDR3 is 14 amino acids. CDR1 is MDHEN, CDR2 SYDVKM, per germline. The V and J ends lost 5 bases and 3 bases, in that order; junction bases with no gene match: 6.

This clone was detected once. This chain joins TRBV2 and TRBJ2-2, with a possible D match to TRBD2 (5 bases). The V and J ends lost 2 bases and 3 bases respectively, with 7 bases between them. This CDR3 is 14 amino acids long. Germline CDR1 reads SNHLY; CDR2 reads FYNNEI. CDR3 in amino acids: CASSEWGDTGELFF. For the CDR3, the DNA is TGTGCCAGCAGTGAATGGGGAGACACCGGGGAGCTGTTTTTT.

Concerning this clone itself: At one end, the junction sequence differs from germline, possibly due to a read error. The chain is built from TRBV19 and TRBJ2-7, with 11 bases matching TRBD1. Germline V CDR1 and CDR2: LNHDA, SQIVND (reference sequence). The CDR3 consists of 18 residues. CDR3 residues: CASSLEPRDRGKSYEQYF. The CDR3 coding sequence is TGTGCCAGTAGTCTAGAGCCCCGGGACAGGGGGAAATCCTACGAGCAGTACTTC.

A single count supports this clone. The CDR3 loop is CASSLRRGTEAFF. The CDR3 nucleotides read TGTGCCAGTAGCCTACGACGGGGGACTGAAGCTTTCTTT. The chain is built from TRBV19 and TRBJ1-1; tentatively, D is TRBD1 (5 bases). The CDR3 is 13 residues long. Looked up from germline, CDR1 is LNHDA and CDR2 is SQIVND (reference sequence). Trimming removed 6 bases from V and 5 bases from J, with 13 bases in between.

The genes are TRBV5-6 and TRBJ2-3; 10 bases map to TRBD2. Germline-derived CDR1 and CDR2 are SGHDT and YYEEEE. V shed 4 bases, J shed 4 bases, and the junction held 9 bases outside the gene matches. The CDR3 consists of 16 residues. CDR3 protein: CASSRPLAGAADTQYF. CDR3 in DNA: TGTGCCAGCAGCCGACCCCTAGCGGGAGCTGCAGATACGCAGTATTTT. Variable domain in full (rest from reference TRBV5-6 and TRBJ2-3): DAGVTQSPTHLIKTRGQQVTLRCSPKSGHDTVSWYQQALGQGPQFIFQYYEEEERQRGNFPDRFSGHQFPNYSSELNVNALLLGDSALYLCASSRPLAGAADTQYFGPGTRLTVL.

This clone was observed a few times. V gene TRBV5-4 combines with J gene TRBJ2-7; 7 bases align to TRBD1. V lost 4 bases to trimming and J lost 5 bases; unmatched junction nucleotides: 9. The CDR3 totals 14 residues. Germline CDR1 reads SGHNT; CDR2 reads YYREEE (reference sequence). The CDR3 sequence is CASSTGQALHEQYF. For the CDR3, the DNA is TGTGCCAGCAGCACCGGACAGGCCCTCCACGAGCAGTACTTC.

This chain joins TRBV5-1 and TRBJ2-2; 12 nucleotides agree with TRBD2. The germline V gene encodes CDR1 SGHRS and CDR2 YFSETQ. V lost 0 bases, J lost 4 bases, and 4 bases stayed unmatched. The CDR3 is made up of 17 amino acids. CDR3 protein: CASSLGLAGARTGELFF. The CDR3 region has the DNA TGCGCCAGCAGCTTGGGACTAGCGGGAGCGCGCACCGGGGAGCTGTTTTTT.

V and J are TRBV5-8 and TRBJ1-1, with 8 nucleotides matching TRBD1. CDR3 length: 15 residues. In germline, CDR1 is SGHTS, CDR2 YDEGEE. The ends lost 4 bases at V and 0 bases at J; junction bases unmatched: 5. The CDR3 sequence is CASSPGGVMNTEAFF. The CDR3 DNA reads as TGTGCCAGCAGCCCAGGGGGCGTTATGAACACTGAAGCTTTCTTT. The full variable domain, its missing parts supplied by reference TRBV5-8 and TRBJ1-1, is EAGVTQSPTHLIKTRGQQATLRCSPISGHTSVYWYQQALGLGLQFLLWYDEGEERNRGNFPPRFSGRQFPNYSSELNVNALELEDSALYLCASSPGGVMNTEAFFGQGTRLTVV.

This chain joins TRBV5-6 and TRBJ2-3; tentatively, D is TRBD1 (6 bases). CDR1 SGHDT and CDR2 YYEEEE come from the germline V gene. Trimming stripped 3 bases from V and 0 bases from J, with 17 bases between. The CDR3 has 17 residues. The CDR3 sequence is CASSSFRDTPSTDTQYF. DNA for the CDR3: TGTGCCAGCAGCTCCTTTCGGGACACCCCTAGCACAGATACGCAGTATTTT.

The CDR3 loop reads CASSLGGNSYEQYF. CDR3 sequence (DNA): TGTGCCAGCAGTTTGGGCGGGAACTCCTACGAGCAGTACTTC. The V and J genes are TRBV28 and TRBJ2-7; perhaps TRBD2 as D (6 bases). The germline V and J ends were trimmed by 3 bases and 0 bases, with 9 bases remaining between them. The CDR3 contains 14 residues. CDR1 is MDHEN and CDR2 is SYDVKM in the germline V gene. Complete variable domain (other parts from reference TRBV28 and TRBJ2-7): DVKVTQSSRYLVKRTGEKVFLECVQDMDHENMFWYRQDPGLGLRLIYFSYDVKMKEKGDIPEGYSVSREKKERFSLILESASTNQTSMYLCASSLGGNSYEQYFGPGTRLTVT.

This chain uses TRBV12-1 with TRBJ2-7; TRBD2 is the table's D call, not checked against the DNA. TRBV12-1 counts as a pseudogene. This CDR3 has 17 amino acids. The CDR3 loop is CASSFALREGLRSEQYF. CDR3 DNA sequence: TGTGCCAGCAGCTTTGCCCTAAGGGAGGGCTTAAGGTCCGAGCAGTACTTC.

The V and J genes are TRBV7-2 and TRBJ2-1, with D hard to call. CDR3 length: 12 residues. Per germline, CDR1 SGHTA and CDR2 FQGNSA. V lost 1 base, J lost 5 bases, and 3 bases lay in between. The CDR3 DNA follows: TGTGCCAGCAGCTTAGGGCACAATGAGCAGTTCTTC. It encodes CASSLGHNEQFF.

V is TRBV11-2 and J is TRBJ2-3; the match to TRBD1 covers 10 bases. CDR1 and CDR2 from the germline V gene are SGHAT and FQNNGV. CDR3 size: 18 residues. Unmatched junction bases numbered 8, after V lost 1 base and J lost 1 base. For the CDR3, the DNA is TGTGCCAGCAGCTTAGTCACCGGGACAGGGGACCGCACAGATACGCAGTATTTT. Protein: CASSLVTGTGDRTDTQYF. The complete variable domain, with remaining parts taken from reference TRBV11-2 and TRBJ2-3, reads EAGVAQSPRYKIIEKRQSVAFWCNPISGHATLYWYQQILGQGPKLLIQFQNNGVVDDSQLPKDRFSAERLKGVDSTLKIQPAKLEDSAVYLCASSLVTGTGDRTDTQYFGPGTRLTVL.

The DNA for the CDR3 is TGTGCCAGCCTTACCGGGGACAGGGTCCACGAGCAGTACTTC. Its protein product is CASLTGDRVHEQYF. The genes are TRBV2 and TRBJ2-7, with 9 bases aligning to TRBD1. The germline CDR1 and CDR2 sequences are SNHLY and FYNNEI. This CDR3 spans 14 amino acids. Losses at the gene ends were 8 bases for V and 5 bases for J; bases not matched to a gene: 10.

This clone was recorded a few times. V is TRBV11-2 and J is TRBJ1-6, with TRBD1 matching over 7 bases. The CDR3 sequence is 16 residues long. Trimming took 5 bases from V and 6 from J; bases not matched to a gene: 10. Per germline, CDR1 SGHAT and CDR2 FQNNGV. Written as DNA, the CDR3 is TGTGCCAGCAGCCGGAATGACAGGGCATCTAATTCACCCCTCCACTTT. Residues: CASSRNDRASNSPLHF.

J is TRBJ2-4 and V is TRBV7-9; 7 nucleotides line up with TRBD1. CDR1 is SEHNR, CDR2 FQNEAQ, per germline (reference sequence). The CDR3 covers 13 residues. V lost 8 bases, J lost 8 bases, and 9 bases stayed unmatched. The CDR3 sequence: CASVFAQGDIQYF. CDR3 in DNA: TGTGCCAGCGTCTTTGCTCAGGGGGACATTCAGTACTTC.

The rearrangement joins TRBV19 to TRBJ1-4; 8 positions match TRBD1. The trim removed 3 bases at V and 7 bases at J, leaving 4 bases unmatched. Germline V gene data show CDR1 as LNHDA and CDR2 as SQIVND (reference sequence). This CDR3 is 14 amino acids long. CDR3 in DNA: TGTGCCAGTAGTATCCAGGGGGCTGGTGAAAAACTGTTTTTT. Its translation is CASSIQGAGEKLFF.

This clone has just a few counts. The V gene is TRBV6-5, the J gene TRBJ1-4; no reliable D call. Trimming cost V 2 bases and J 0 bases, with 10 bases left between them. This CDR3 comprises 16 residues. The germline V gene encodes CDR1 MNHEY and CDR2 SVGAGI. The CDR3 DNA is TGTGCCAGCAGTTACAGCGGAGTTGCAACTAATGAAAAACTGTTTTTT. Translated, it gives CASSYSGVATNEKLFF.

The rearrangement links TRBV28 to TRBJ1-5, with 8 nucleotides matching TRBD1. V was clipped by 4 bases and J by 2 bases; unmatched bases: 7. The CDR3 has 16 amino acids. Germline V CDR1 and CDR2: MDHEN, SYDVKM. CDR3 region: CASSYQGAVGNQPQHF. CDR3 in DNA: TGTGCCAGCAGTTACCAGGGGGCTGTGGGCAATCAGCCCCAGCATTTT.

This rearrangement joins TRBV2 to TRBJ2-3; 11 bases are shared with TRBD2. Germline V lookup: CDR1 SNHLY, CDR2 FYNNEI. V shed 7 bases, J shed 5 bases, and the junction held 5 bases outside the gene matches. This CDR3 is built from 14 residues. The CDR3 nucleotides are TGTGCCAGCACTTTGGGGACTAGCGGAGATACGCAGTATTTT. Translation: CASTLGTSGDTQYF.

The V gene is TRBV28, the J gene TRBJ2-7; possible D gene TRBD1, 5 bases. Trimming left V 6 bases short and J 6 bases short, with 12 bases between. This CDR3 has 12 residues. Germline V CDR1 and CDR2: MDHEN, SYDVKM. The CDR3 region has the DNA TGTGCCAGCAGGGGGCTCTTTAGCGAGCAGTACTTC. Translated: CASRGLFSEQYF.

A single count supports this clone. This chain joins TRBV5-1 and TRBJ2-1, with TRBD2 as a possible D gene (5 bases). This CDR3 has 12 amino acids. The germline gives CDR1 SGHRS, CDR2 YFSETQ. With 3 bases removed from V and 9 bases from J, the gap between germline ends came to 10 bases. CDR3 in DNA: TGCGCCAGCAGCTGGCCCAGCGGTGAGCAGTTCTTC. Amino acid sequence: CASSWPSGEQFF.

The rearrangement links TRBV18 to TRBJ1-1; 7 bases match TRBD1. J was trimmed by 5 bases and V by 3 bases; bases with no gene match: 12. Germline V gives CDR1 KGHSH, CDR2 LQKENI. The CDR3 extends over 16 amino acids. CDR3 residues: CASSPRMTTGETEAFF. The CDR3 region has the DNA TGTGCCAGCTCACCCCGCATGACTACAGGGGAGACTGAAGCTTTCTTT.

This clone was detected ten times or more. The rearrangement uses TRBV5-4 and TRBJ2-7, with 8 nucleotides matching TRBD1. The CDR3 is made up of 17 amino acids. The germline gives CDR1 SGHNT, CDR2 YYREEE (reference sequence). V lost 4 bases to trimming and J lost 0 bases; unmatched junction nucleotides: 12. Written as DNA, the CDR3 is TGTGCCAGCAGCATGGGGACCCGACAGGGGAACTCCTACGAGCAGTACTTC. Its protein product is CASSMGTRQGNSYEQYF.

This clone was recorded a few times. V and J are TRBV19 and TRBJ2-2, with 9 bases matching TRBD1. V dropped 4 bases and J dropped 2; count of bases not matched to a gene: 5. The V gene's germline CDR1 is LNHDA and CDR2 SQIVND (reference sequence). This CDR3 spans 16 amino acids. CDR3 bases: TGTGCCAGTAGTACCCGGGACAGGGCTAACACCGGGGAGCTGTTTTTT. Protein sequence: CASSTRDRANTGELFF.

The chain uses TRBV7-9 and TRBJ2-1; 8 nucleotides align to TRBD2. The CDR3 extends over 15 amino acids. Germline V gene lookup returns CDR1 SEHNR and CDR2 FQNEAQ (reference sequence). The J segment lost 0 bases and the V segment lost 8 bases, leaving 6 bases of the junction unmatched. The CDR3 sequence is CASPKAGASYNEQFF. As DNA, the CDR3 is TGTGCCAGCCCTAAAGCGGGAGCCTCCTACAATGAGCAGTTCTTC.

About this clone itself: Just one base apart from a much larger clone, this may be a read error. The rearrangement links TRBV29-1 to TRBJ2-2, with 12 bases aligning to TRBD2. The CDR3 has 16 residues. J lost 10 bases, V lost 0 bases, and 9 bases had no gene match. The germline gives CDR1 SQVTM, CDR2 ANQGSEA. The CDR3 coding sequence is TGCAGCGTTGAAGAGGCTAGCGGGAGGGCGTCCGAGGAGCTGTTTTTT. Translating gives CSVEEASGRASEELFF.

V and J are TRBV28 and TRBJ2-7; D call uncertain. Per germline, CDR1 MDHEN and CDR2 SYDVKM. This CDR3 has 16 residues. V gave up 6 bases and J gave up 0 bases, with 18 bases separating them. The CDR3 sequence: CASRRRVHTFSYEQYF. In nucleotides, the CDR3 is TGTGCCAGCAGGAGGCGCGTGCACACATTCTCCTACGAGCAGTACTTC.

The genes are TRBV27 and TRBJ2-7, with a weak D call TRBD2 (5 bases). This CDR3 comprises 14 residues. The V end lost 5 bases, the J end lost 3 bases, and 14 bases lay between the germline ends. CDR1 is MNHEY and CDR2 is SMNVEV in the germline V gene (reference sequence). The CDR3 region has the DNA TGTGCCAGCAGTCTTCACGGGGTTGGCTACGAGCAGTACTTC. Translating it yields CASSLHGVGYEQYF.

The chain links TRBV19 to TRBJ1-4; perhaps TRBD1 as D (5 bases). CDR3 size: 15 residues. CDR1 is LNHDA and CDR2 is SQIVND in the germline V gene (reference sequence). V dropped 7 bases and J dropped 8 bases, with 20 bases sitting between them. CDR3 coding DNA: TGTGCCAGTACCCGCCGGGGGATAAAAAACGAAAAACTGTTTTTT. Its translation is CASTRRGIKNEKLFF. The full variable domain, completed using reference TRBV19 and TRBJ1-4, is DGGITQSPKYLFRKEGQNVTLSCEQNLNHDAMYWYRQDPGQGLRLIYYSQIVNDFQKGDIAEGYSVSREKKESFPLTVTSAQKNPTAFYLCASTRRGIKNEKLFFGSGTQLSVL.

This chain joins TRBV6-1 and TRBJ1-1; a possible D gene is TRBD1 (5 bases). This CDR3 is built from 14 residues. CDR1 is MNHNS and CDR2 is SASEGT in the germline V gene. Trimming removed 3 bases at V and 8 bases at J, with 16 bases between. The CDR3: CASSEDGALLEAFF. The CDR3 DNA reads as TGTGCCAGCAGTGAGGATGGGGCCCTACTAGAAGCTTTCTTT.